A single sample gave rise to the 21 T cell receptor beta chains below, sequenced in a study of CD8+ T cells in alopecia areata. RNA, once extracted, was reverse transcribed into cDNA for use as the sequencing template. Sequenced by immunoSEQ multiplex PCR; TCRdb stores in-frame clones only, minus some. Of under 70,000 clones listed, about 96% are singletons. Here the sequenced sample was CD8+ T cells sorted from blood, taken at week 0. These receptor sequences come from a human donor with alopecia areata.

V usage is TRBV7-9 and J usage is TRBJ2-5, with no clear D. Trimming shortened V by 5 bases and J by 5 bases, and 9 bases separated the two germline ends. The CDR3 totals 12 residues. Looked up from germline, CDR1 is SEHNR and CDR2 is FQNEAQ (reference sequence). Written as DNA, the CDR3 is TGTGCCAGCAGCCACGACCGTGAGACCCAGTACTTC. Translating it yields CASSHDRETQYF.

The gene calls are TRBV7-9 and TRBJ2-3, with D possibly matching TRBD1 (5 bases). The V end was cut by 5 bases, the J end by 3 bases, with 6 bases between. The CDR3 has 12 amino acids. Germline-derived CDR1 and CDR2 are SEHNR and FQNEAQ (reference sequence). The CDR3 region has the DNA TGTGCCAGCAGCAGGGGTACAGATACGCAGTATTTT. The encoded protein is CASSRGTDTQYF.

The rearrangement joins TRBV5-4 to TRBJ2-3, with TRBD2 identical over 9 bases. This CDR3 spans 15 amino acids. The ends lost 3 bases at V and 4 bases at J; junction bases unmatched: 6. Per the germline V gene, CDR1 is SGHNT and CDR2 is YYREEE (reference sequence). The CDR3 loop is CASSSGTSSSDTQYF. CDR3 nucleotide sequence: TGTGCCAGCAGCTCCGGGACTAGCAGTTCAGATACGCAGTATTTT.

The chain recombines TRBV5-1 with TRBJ2-5; D gene ambiguous. V lost 0 bases, J lost 5 bases, and 14 bases lay in between. The CDR3 is made up of 15 amino acids. The germline V gene encodes CDR1 SGHRS and CDR2 YFSETQ. The CDR3 loop is CASSLEQSGGETQYF. DNA of the CDR3: TGCGCCAGCAGCTTGGAACAGAGTGGTGGTGAGACCCAGTACTTC.

The chain combines TRBV7-9 with TRBJ2-7; D gene unclear. Trimming left V 1 base short and J 0 bases short, with 10 bases between. The length of the CDR3 is 15 residues. Germline V gives CDR1 SEHNR, CDR2 FQNEAQ (reference sequence). This CDR3 is CASSLDVLHSYEQYF. The CDR3, as DNA: TGTGCCAGCAGCTTAGACGTCCTTCACTCCTACGAGCAGTACTTC.

The V gene is TRBV6-4, the J gene TRBJ2-2; D perhaps matches TRBD2 (5 bases). The ends were cut back, 4 bases at V and 3 bases at J, with 9 bases in the middle. From germline, CDR1 is MRHNA and CDR2 SNTAGT. The CDR3 spans 14 residues. The CDR3 reads CASSGGPDTGELFF. The DNA of the CDR3 is TGTGCCAGCAGTGGAGGGCCGGACACCGGGGAGCTGTTTTTT.

This chain joins TRBV27 and TRBJ2-5; perhaps TRBD2 as D (5 bases). The CDR3 extends over 18 amino acids. V gave up 6 bases and J gave up 0 bases, with 23 bases separating them. CDR1 is MNHEY, CDR2 SMNVEV, per germline (reference sequence). CDR3 coding DNA: TGTGCCAGCAGGTTGGACCCGAGGGCAGCCAAATACCAAGAGACCCAGTACTTC. Translation gives CASRLDPRAAKYQETQYF.

The J gene is TRBJ1-4, the V gene TRBV5-6; D is ambiguous. This CDR3 comprises 14 residues. The V end lost 3 bases, the J end lost 5 bases, and 11 bases lay between the germline ends. CDR1 SGHDT and CDR2 YYEEEE come from the germline V gene. CDR3 coding DNA: TGTGCCAGCAGCTCCGATCCATCGAATGAAAAACTGTTTTTT. Translating gives CASSSDPSNEKLFF.

This clone was recorded only once. The rearrangement links TRBV29-1 to TRBJ2-5, with D perhaps TRBD1 or TRBD2 (5 bases each). The CDR3 is made up of 14 amino acids. Germline loops: CDR1 SQVTM, CDR2 ANQGSEA. Trimming removed 6 bases from V and 2 bases from J, with 16 bases in between. This chain's CDR3 is CSVGDGLLQETQYF. The DNA of the CDR3 is TGCAGCGTGGGGGACGGCCTGTTACAAGAGACCCAGTACTTC.

The rearrangement uses TRBV4-1 and TRBJ1-2; D possibly corresponds to TRBD1 (5 bases). V dropped 3 bases and J dropped 1 base, with 9 bases sitting between them. Germline assignment: CDR1 MGHRA and CDR2 YSYEKL. The CDR3 extends over 14 amino acids. DNA of the CDR3: TGCGCCAGCAGCCAGACAGACGGTAACTATGGCTACACCTTC. Protein sequence: CASSQTDGNYGYTF.

This clone was detected once. V gene TRBV5-1 combines with J gene TRBJ2-2; no definite D call. The CDR3 consists of 12 residues. V dropped 2 bases and J dropped 7 bases, with 6 bases sitting between them. Germline V gives CDR1 SGHRS, CDR2 YFSETQ. The CDR3 DNA follows: TGCGCCAGCAGCTTAGATGACGGGGAGCTGTTTTTT. Its protein product is CASSLDDGELFF.

This chain links TRBV4-3 with TRBJ1-5, with D possibly being TRBD1 (5 bases). Trimming pared 4 bases from V and 1 base from J, leaving 11 bases between. Germline CDR1 and CDR2: LGHNA and YSLEER. The CDR3 sequence is 15 residues long. The CDR3 sequence: CASSPRGLSNQPQHF. For the CDR3, the DNA is TGCGCCAGCAGCCCTCGGGGCCTCAGCAATCAGCCCCAGCATTTT.

The CDR3 DNA follows: TGTGCCAGCAGGGGAGGTTTTGGGTCCTACGAGCAGTACTTC. Translated: CASRGGFGSYEQYF. The chain couples TRBV27 to TRBJ2-7, with TRBD2 as a possible D gene (6 bases). This CDR3 is built from 14 residues. The germline V gene has CDR1 MNHEY and CDR2 SMNVEV (reference sequence). The V and J ends lost 6 bases and 1 base respectively, with 13 bases between them.

V usage is TRBV18 and J usage is TRBJ1-1; D uncertain. Between the trimmed V and J ends, which lost 5 bases and 9 bases, there was a span of 10 bases. Germline V gene sequence: CDR1 KGHSH, CDR2 LQKENI. CDR3 size: 11 residues. The chain's CDR3 is CASSETVKAFF. CDR3 DNA sequence: TGTGCCAGCTCAGAAACGGTTAAAGCTTTCTTT.

The V and J genes are TRBV9 and TRBJ2-5, with TRBD2 identical over 9 bases. CDR1 is SGDLS, CDR2 YYNGEE, per germline. V shed 7 bases and J 0 bases; nucleotides not matched to a gene: 16. The CDR3 is 18 amino acids. CDR3 region: CASGIAGEGSPYQETQYF. CDR3 in DNA: TGTGCCAGCGGCATAGCGGGGGAGGGCAGTCCGTACCAAGAGACCCAGTACTTC.

The rearrangement uses TRBV29-1 and TRBJ2-7; D remains ambiguous. Germline-derived CDR1 and CDR2 are SQVTM and ANQGSEA. Between the trimmed V and J ends, which lost 3 bases and 3 bases, there was a span of 9 bases. The CDR3 contains 12 residues. CDR3 sequence (DNA): TGCAGCGTTGAGCTGGCAGACTACGAGCAGTACTTC. Translated, it gives CSVELADYEQYF.

The genes are TRBV27 and TRBJ2-7; TRBD1 matches 9 bases. This CDR3 spans 14 amino acids. Germline assignment: CDR1 MNHEY and CDR2 SMNVEV (reference sequence). The ends lost 5 bases at V and 5 bases at J; junction bases unmatched: 7. The CDR3 here is CASSQDRGANEQYF. The CDR3 DNA sequence: TGTGCCAGCAGTCAAGACAGGGGGGCAAACGAGCAGTACTTC.

This sequence joins TRBV27 and TRBJ1-3; D remains ambiguous. The germline gives CDR1 MNHEY, CDR2 SMNVEV (reference sequence). The CDR3 length is 11 residues. Trimming removed 8 bases at V and 0 bases at J, with 2 bases between. The CDR3 protein is CASYSGNTIYF. CDR3 bases: TGTGCCAGCTACTCTGGAAACACCATATATTTT.

The V gene is TRBV7-9, the J gene TRBJ1-6, with D possibly being TRBD1 (6 bases). The CDR3 length is 14 residues. Germline CDR1 is SEHNR and CDR2 is FQNEAQ (reference sequence). The V and J ends lost 1 base and 9 bases respectively, with 10 bases between them. CDR3 sequence: CASSLDTGLSPLHF. The CDR3 nucleotides are TGTGCCAGCAGCTTAGACACAGGGCTTTCACCCCTCCACTTT.

Written as DNA, the CDR3 is TGTGCCAGCAGCTTTGGTGGGGTAAATGAGCAGTTCTTC. Its protein is CASSFGGVNEQFF. The chain uses TRBV5-4 and TRBJ2-1; no clear D gene. Germline V gene sequence: CDR1 SGHNT, CDR2 YYREEE (reference sequence). The V end was cut by 2 bases, the J end by 7 bases, with 10 bases between. CDR3 length: 13 amino acids.

The chain links TRBV11-2 to TRBJ2-5; TRBD2 matches at 8 bases. V was clipped by 6 bases and J by 1 base; unmatched bases: 4. CDR1 and CDR2 from the germline V gene are SGHAT and FQNNGV. This CDR3 region has 14 residues. The CDR3 reads CASRSAGGQETQYF. Here the CDR3 DNA reads TGTGCCAGCAGATCGGCGGGGGGCCAAGAGACCCAGTACTTC.